This TCR beta chain was documented in a study of cytomegalovirus exposure and HLA in healthy donors. With respect to this clone: Its cognate antigen is unknown.

The J segment lost 1 base and the V segment lost 1 base, leaving 10 bases of the junction unmatched. Germline-derived CDR1 and CDR2 are SEHNR and FQNEAQ (reference sequence). The CDR3 totals 18 residues. Overall study findings and caveats: Analysis was carried out at a later point, and it linked a missense DCLRE1C variant to TCR beta V- and J-gene trimming. As confirmed in vitro, a few CMV-associated chains were specific for CMV antigens. Most TCRs appeared rarely, but some public TCRs recurred in many donors.

Primers for the PCR totalled 60 Vbeta and 13 Jbeta. Original processing methods: About 11 million of 75 million to 85 million unique TCR beta chains were shared, per a later count. TCRdb's copy holds only in-frame clones and misses some; the assay was immunoSEQ multiplex PCR. V and J calls and clone size are those listed in that table; D and trimming were worked out from the DNA. The sample records around 220,000 clones, roughly 80% being singletons. The sequenced sample was PBMCs. The TCR sequence derives from a girl aged 2-10 years in good health and CMV-seronegative. The chain employs TRBV7-9 and TRBJ2-5; 9 nucleotides align to TRBD2. CDR3 residues: CASSLGLAAGTIQETQYF. CDR3 nucleotide sequence: TGTGCCAGCAGCTTAGGACTAGCGGCCGGTACTATCCAAGAGACCCAGTACTTC.